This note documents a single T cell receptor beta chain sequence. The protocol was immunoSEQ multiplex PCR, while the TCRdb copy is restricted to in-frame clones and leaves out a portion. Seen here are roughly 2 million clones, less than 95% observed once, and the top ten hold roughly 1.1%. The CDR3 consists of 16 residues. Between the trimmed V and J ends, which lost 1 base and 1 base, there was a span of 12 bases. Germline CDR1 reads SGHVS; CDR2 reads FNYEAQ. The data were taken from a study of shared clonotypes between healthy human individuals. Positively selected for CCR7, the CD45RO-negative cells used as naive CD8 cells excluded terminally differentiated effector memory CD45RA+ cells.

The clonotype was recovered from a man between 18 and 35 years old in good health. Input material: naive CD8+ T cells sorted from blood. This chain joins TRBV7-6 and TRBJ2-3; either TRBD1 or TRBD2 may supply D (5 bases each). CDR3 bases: TGTGCCAGCAGCTTAGAGGGGCTCGGGGGCACAGATACGCAGTATTTT. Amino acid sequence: CASSLEGLGGTDTQYF. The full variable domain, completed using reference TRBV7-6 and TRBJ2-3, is GAGVSQSPRYKVTKRGQDVALRCDPISGHVSLYWYRQALGQGPEFLTYFNYEAQQDKSGLPNDRFSAERPEGSISTLTIQRTEQRDSAMYRCASSLEGLGGTDTQYFGPGTRLTVL.